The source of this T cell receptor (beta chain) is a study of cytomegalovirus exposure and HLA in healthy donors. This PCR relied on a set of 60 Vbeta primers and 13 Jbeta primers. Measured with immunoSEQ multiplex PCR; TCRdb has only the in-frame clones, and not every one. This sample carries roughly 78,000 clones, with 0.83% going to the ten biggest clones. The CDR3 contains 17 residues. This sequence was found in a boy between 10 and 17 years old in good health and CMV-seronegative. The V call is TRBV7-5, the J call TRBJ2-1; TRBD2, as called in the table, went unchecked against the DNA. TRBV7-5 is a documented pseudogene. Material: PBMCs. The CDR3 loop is CVRSPGTSGDRGNEQFF. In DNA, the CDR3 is TGTGTCAGAAGCCCAGGGACTAGCGGGGATCGGGGCAATGAGCAGTTCTTC.